These 9 T cell receptor beta chains were all obtained from the same sample, sequenced in a study of human T cells and chemical hapten exposure. TCRdb processed the RACE reads anew with MiXCR; each CDR3 protein has one entry. There are a few hundred thousand distinct CDR3 sequences in the sample; more than 4.5% occur only once, and over 2% lies in the top ten. Time point in this sample: patch test 1, 2 weeks after DPC sensitization. Treatment meaning: therapeutic diphenylcyclopropenone sensitization with weekly scalp DPC. This material consisted of whole blood, taken in connection with sensitization to the hapten diphenylcyclopropenone (DPC). The receptors derive from a woman between 45 and 60 years old with alopecia areata. Some clones in this sample may be carry-over from other donors' samples.

In its sample, this clonotype was seen a few times. V gene TRBV6-6 combines with J gene TRBJ2-1; tentative D call: TRBD2 (5 bases). The germline gives CDR1 MNHNY, CDR2 SVGAGI (reference sequence). The CDR3 is made up of 13 amino acids. V lost 8 bases to trimming and J lost 4 bases, with 12 bases between them. CDR3 bases: TGTGCCAGCTATCGGGGAGTTTACAATGAGCAGTTCTTC. As protein: CASYRGVYNEQFF.

This clonotype was picked up many times. The DNA of the CDR3 is TGTGCCAGCCAGAGTGAGAATGAGCAGTTCTTC. Translated: CASQSENEQFF. The chain employs TRBV27 and TRBJ2-1; D is ambiguous. The CDR3 sequence is 11 residues long. Germline CDR1 and CDR2: MNHEY and SMNVEV (reference sequence). V lost 8 bases and J 7 bases, leaving 9 bases between the germline ends.

The count of this clonotype is one. The chain couples TRBV30 to TRBJ2-1; TRBD2 agrees at 7 bases. The CDR3 contains 13 residues. In germline, CDR1 is GTSNPN, CDR2 SVGIG (reference sequence). J gave up 5 bases and V 2 bases, and 3 bases lay outside the gene matches. CDR3 DNA sequence: TGTGCCTGGAGTATTGGGGGGGACAATGAGCAGTTCTTC. Encoded protein: CAWSIGGDNEQFF.

This clonotype came up a few times. The chain combines TRBV5-1 with TRBJ2-7; 9 bases are a match to TRBD1. The CDR3 is 15 amino acids. J lost 3 bases, V lost 4 bases, and 8 bases had no gene match. Germline values: CDR1 SGHRS, CDR2 YFSETQ. The CDR3 reads CASSQGTGPLYEQYF. CDR3 coding DNA: TGCGCCAGCAGCCAGGGGACAGGGCCTCTCTACGAGCAGTACTTC.

This clonotype was detected ten times or more. The rearrangement joins TRBV7-8 to TRBJ2-5; no reliable D call. This CDR3 comprises 13 residues. Deletions cut 1 base from V and 4 bases from J, with 7 bases between. The germline V gene encodes CDR1 SGHVS and CDR2 FQNEAQ. In nucleotides, the CDR3 is TGTGCCAGCAGCTTAGGCACCAGAGAGACCCAGTACTTC. Its translation is CASSLGTRETQYF.

A remark on this clonotype: Possible read error: a much larger clone is one base away. The chain has TRBV11-3 and TRBJ2-2; D tentatively fits TRBD1 or TRBD2 (5 bases each). CDR3 length equals 16 residues. Germline V gene lookup returns CDR1 SGHNT and CDR2 YENEEA. The CDR3 DNA follows: TGTGCCAGCAGCCAAACGGACGGGGCGGTCGCCGGGGAGCTGCTTTTT. The encoded protein is CASSQTDGAVAGELLF. Supplemented by reference TRBV11-3 and TRBJ2-2, the full variable domain reads EAGVVQSPRYKIIEKKQPVAFWCNPISGHNTLYWYLQNLGQGPELLIRYENEEAVDDSQLPKDRFSAERLKGVDSTLKIQPAELGDSAVYLCASSQTDGAVAGELLFGEGSRLTVL.

This clonotype was found many times. The DNA of the CDR3 is TGTGCCAGCGCGGGGGCAGTCTCCTACGAGCAGTACTTC. Its protein product is CASAGAVSYEQYF. This rearrangement joins TRBV12-3 or TRBV12-4 to TRBJ2-7, with a possible D match to TRBD2 (7 bases). The CDR3 totals 13 residues. V was cut by 8 bases and J by 0 bases, with 11 bases left in between.

In this sample, this clonotype turned up many times. The chain is built from TRBV6-1 and TRBJ2-4; a weak D match, TRBD2 (5 bases). Germline CDR1 and CDR2: MNHNS and SASEGT. CDR3 size: 14 residues. V dropped 6 bases and J dropped 3 bases, with 12 bases sitting between them. The CDR3 spells CASRETTDKNIQYF. The CDR3 DNA is TGTGCCAGCAGGGAGACTACTGACAAAAACATTCAGTACTTC.

The chain couples TRBV9 to TRBJ1-3; 7 bases map to TRBD1. The CDR3 length is 15 residues. V lost 4 bases and J lost 3; bases outside the gene matches: 7. Germline V lookup: CDR1 SGDLS, CDR2 YYNGEE. DNA of the CDR3: TGTGCCAGCAGCTTGACAGGGTCCCTTGGAAACACCATATATTTT. Its translation is CASSLTGSLGNTIYF.